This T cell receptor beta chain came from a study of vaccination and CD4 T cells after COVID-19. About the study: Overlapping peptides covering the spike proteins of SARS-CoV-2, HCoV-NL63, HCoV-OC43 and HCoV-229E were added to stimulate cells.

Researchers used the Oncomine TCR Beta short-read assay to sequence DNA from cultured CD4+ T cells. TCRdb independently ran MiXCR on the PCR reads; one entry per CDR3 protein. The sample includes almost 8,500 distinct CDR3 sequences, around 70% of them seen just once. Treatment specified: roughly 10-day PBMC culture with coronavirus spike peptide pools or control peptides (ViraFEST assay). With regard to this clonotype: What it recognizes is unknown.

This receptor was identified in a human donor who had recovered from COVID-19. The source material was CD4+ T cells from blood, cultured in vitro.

CDR3 sequence reads: CASSFRDRGIYGYTF. The DNA for the CDR3 is TGTGCCAGCAGTTTCCGGGACAGGGGAATCTATGGCTACACCTTC. This chain joins TRBV27 and TRBJ1-2; TRBD1 agrees at 10 bases. V dropped 3 bases and J dropped 4; count of bases not matched to a gene: 5. Germline CDR1 and CDR2: MNHEY and SMNVEV (reference sequence). The CDR3 is 15 residues long.